The T cell receptor beta chain under discussion was sequenced for a study of T cell changes during pregnancy in multiple sclerosis. Assay: immunoSEQ multiplex PCR; the TCRdb copy retains only in-frame clones and omits some. The sample shows 34,000 or so clones, 90% of them seen only once. J was trimmed by 2 bases and V by 3 bases; bases with no gene match: 5. The CDR3 is 15 residues long. Germline lookup yields CDR1 LNHDA and CDR2 SQIVND (reference sequence). The chain couples TRBV19 to TRBJ2-7, with 9 nucleotides matching TRBD2. The specimen comprised CD8+ T cells from peripheral blood mononuclear cells, sampled before pregnancy. The receptor was isolated from a female donor with multiple sclerosis, enrolled in a pregnancy study. The CDR3 nucleotides read TGTGCCAGTAGTATGCTAGCGGGGCCCCCCTACGAGCAGTACTTC. It translates to CASSMLAGPPYEQYF.